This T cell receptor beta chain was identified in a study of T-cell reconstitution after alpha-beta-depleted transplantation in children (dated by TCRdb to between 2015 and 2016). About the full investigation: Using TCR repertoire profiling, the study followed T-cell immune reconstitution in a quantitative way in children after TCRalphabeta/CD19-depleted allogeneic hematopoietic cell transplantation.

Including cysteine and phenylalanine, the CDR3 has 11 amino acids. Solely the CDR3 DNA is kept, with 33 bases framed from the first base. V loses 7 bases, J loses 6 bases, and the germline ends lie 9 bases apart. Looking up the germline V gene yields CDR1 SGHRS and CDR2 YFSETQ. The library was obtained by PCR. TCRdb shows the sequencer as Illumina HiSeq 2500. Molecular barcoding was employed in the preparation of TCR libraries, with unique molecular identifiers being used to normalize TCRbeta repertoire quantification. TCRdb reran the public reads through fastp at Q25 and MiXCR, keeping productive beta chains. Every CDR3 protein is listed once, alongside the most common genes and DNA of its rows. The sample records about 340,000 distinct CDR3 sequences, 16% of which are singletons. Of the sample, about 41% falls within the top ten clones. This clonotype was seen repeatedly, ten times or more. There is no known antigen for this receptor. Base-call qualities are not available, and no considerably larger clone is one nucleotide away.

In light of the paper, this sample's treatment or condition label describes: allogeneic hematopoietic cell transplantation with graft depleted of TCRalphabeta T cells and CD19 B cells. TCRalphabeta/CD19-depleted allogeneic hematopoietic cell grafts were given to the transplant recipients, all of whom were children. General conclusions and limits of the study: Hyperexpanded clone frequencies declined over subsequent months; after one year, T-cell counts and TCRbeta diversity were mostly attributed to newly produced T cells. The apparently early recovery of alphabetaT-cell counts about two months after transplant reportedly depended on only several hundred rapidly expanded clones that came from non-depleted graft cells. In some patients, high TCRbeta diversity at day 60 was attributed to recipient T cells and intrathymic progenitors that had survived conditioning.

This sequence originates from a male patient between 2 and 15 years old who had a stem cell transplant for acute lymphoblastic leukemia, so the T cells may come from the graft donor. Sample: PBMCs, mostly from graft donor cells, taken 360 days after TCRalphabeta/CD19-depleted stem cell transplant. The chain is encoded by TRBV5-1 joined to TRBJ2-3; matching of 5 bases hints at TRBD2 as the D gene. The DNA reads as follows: TGCGCCAGCTCTGGCGGGGATACGCAGTATTTT. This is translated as CASSGGDTQYF.